The 9 T cell receptor beta chains in this list originate from one sample, sequenced in a study of blood T cell repertoires in COVID-19. Sequencing used immunoSEQ multiplex PCR; TCRdb keeps in-frame clones, though not all of them. The repertoire consists of about 380,000 clones, with more than 75% occurring once and the leading ten covering more than 1%. Sequencing was carried out using PBMCs or T cells enriched from blood (not recorded which). These receptors were obtained from a woman between 18 and 29 years old who had recovered from COVID-19.

This chain uses TRBV5-6 with TRBJ2-7, with 9 bases identical to TRBD1. Trimming at V came to 0 bases and at J to 5 bases, leaving 9 bases not matched to a gene. This CDR3 region has 16 residues. Germline V CDR1 and CDR2: SGHDT, YYEEEE. The CDR3 DNA is TGTGCCAGCAGCTTGGAGGTTGGGACAGGGATCGACGAGCAGTACTTC. Encoded protein: CASSLEVGTGIDEQYF.

The chain recombines TRBV5-1 with TRBJ2-7; 8 bases are a match to TRBD1. Germline CDR1 SGHRS, CDR2 YFSETQ. The CDR3 loop spans 14 amino acids. Trimming at V came to 1 base and at J to 5 bases, leaving 5 bases not matched to a gene. CDR3 in DNA: TGCGCCAGCAGCTTGAGACAGGGGTCCCACGAGCAGTACTTC. It translates to CASSLRQGSHEQYF.

The genes are TRBV5-1 and TRBJ1-3; D is unclear. The CDR3 totals 16 residues. V lost 0 bases, J lost 0 bases, and 10 bases lay in between. The germline CDR1 and CDR2 sequences are SGHRS and YFSETQ. The CDR3 sequence is CASSLDRSVSGNTIYF. CDR3 bases: TGCGCCAGCAGCTTGGATCGGTCGGTCTCTGGAAACACCATATATTTT.

In nucleotides, the CDR3 is TGTGCCAGCAGCGTGACACTAGCGGGCGCACGCGGTACCGGGGAGCTGTTTTTT. Amino acid sequence: CASSVTLAGARGTGELFF. V is TRBV7-9 and J is TRBJ2-2; 9 bases are shared with TRBD2. The CDR3 is 18 amino acids. V gave up 5 bases and J gave up 5 bases; unmatched junction bases: 15. The germline V gene encodes CDR1 SEHNR and CDR2 FQNEAQ (reference sequence). Filled out from reference TRBV7-9 and TRBJ2-2, the complete variable domain reads DTGVSQNPRHKITKRGQNVTFRCDPISEHNRLYWYRQTLGQGPEFLTYFQNEAQLEKSRLLSDRFSAERPKGSFSTLEIQRTEQGDSAMYLCASSVTLAGARGTGELFFGEGSRLTVL.

The rearrangement uses TRBV19 and TRBJ1-2; D ambiguous. Germline V lookup: CDR1 LNHDA, CDR2 SQIVND (reference sequence). The CDR3 runs to 13 residues. Trimming took off 7 bases at V and 8 bases at J, with 17 bases between the two ends. In DNA form, the CDR3 reads TGTGCCAGTACCCCTTTTGGCTCCTGGGGCTACACCTTC. Translated: CASTPFGSWGYTF.

The rearrangement uses TRBV6-2 or TRBV6-3 and TRBJ2-5; D perhaps matches TRBD1 (6 bases). Trimming took off 6 bases at V and 1 base at J, with 15 bases between the two ends. Germline-derived CDR1 and CDR2 are MNHEY and SVGEGT. The CDR3 extends over 15 amino acids. As DNA, the CDR3 is TGTGCCAGCAGCCAGGGGTCGGGTACCCAAGAGACCCAGTACTTC. It codes for CASSQGSGTQETQYF.

This chain joins TRBV7-8 and TRBJ1-5; 7 nucleotides line up with TRBD1. V lost 5 bases to trimming and J lost 4 bases; unmatched junction nucleotides: 11. In germline, CDR1 is SGHVS, CDR2 FQNEAQ. CDR3 size: 16 residues. CDR3 in amino acids: CASSPQSQGVNQPQHF. For the CDR3, the DNA is TGTGCCAGCAGCCCCCAGTCCCAGGGGGTTAATCAGCCCCAGCATTTT.

In DNA, the CDR3 is TGTGCCAGCACCGGACGGGGACTACAAGAGACCCAGTACTTC. The encoded protein is CASTGRGLQETQYF. The rearrangement uses TRBV25-1 and TRBJ2-5; TRBD2 agrees at 7 bases. V lost 7 bases, J lost 2 bases, and 7 bases stayed unmatched. CDR3 length equals 14 residues. Germline V gene data show CDR1 as MGHDK and CDR2 as SYGVNS.

This chain links TRBV2 with TRBJ1-3; D possibly corresponds to TRBD1 (5 bases). CDR1 is SNHLY, CDR2 FYNNEI, per germline. The ends were cut back, 7 bases at V and 8 bases at J, with 12 bases in the middle. The CDR3 has 12 amino acids. In nucleotides, the CDR3 is TGTGCCAGCACGACAGATGAGGACACCATATATTTT. Its translation: CASTTDEDTIYF.